This T cell receptor beta chain was captured in a study of tumor-infiltrating lymphocytes in localized non-small cell lung cancer. Findings of the study overall: Immunotypes IM1 and IM2 had similar TCR-derived T-cell fractions. Different pieces of the same tissue went to different assays, confounding technical variation with intratumor heterogeneity.

The CDR3 covers 15 residues. V was clipped by 4 bases and J by 2 bases, with 12 bases between them. The germline gives CDR1 LNHDA, CDR2 SQIVND (reference sequence). As for this clone: No antigen is known for it.

Generated by immunoSEQ multiplex PCR, the TCRdb table keeps only in-frame clones and is missing some. The repertoire holds roughly 24,000 clones, with 50% to 70% as singletons. V gene TRBV19 combines with J gene TRBJ1-5, with D hard to call. The source is a human donor with non-small cell lung cancer. The sample was lung tumor tissue. The DNA of the CDR3 is TGTGCCAGTAGTAATCGGGTAAGGGGCAATCAGCCCCAGCATTTT. Its protein is CASSNRVRGNQPQHF.